This T cell receptor (beta chain) emerged from a study of response to subunit inactivated influenza vaccine. Overall study findings and caveats: It was suggested by the authors that few new T cells are recruited by each seasonal influenza vaccination.

Comment on this clonotype: Antigen unknown.

Via MiXCR, TCRdb re-called the RT-PCR reads, giving one row per CDR3 protein. The table records hundreds of thousands of distinct CDR3 sequences, about 15% of them present only once. This CDR3 is built from 13 residues. The source is a man aged 50 to 60 who received an inactivated influenza vaccine. The rearrangement joins TRBV21-1 to TRBJ2-7; the DNA was not compared with TRBD2, the D call given in the table. TRBV21-1 is designated a pseudogene. The material was PBMCs from blood, obtained 14 to 15 days before vaccination. CDR3 in DNA: TGTGCCAAGCGGGCTTCTATCCCCTACGAGCAGTACTTC. It codes for CAKRASIPYEQYF.